This T cell receptor (beta chain) was sequenced for a study of T-cell reconstitution after alpha-beta-depleted transplantation in children (dated by TCRdb to between 2015 and 2016). Regarding the research as a whole: Using TCR repertoire profiling, the study followed T-cell immune reconstitution in a quantitative way in children after TCRalphabeta/CD19-depleted allogeneic hematopoietic cell transplantation.

Library method: PCR. Sequencer: Illumina HiSeq 2500. Molecular barcoding was employed in the preparation of TCR libraries, with unique molecular identifiers being used to normalize TCRbeta repertoire quantification. TCRdb ran its own pipeline on the public reads, namely fastp trimming at Q25 and MiXCR clone calling, and kept in-frame beta chains. Duplicate CDR3 protein sequences are folded into a single record with the most common DNA and genes. Here the sample has over 400,000 distinct CDR3 sequences; approximately 13% occur a single time. The top ten clonotypes cover over 5.5% of the sample. This clonotype has just a few counts. The antigen this receptor binds is unknown. The germline gene is not matched at one end of the junction; a read error may be the cause. The CDR3 runs 13 amino acids, cysteine and phenylalanine included. The entry retains the CDR3 DNA only, 39 bases that are in frame from base 1. As encoded in the germline V gene, CDR1 is SGDLS while CDR2 is YYNGEE.

This TCR was recovered from a human donor who donated a stem cell graft to a child with combined immunodeficiency. Sequencing used PBMCs from the stem cell graft donor, obtained from the stem cell graft. The V and J genes are TRBV9 and TRBJ1-4; the D gene is unclear. The nucleotides read TGTGCCTGGTCCGGGCCTCGAACTGAAAGACTGTTTTTT. Translated, this is CAWSGPRTERLFF.